These 11 T cell receptor beta chains share one sample of origin, sequenced in a study of control samples from healthy donors and cancer patients. Sequencing used immunoSEQ multiplex PCR; TCRdb keeps in-frame clones, though not all of them. The profile covers 65,000 to 90,000 clones, with 89% appearing a single time and around a tenth taken by the ten largest. Source material: PBMCs. These receptors were obtained from a woman aged 45-60 years with colorectal cancer.

This chain links TRBV25-1 with TRBJ2-2, with 7 bases identical to TRBD1. CDR3 length equals 13 residues. Trimming cost V 6 bases and J 6 bases; bases outside gene matches: 4. In germline, CDR1 is MGHDK, CDR2 SYGVNS. The CDR3 reads CASSATGSGELFF. The CDR3, as DNA: TGTGCCAGCAGCGCGACAGGGTCCGGGGAGCTGTTTTTT. The variable domain in full, completed from reference TRBV25-1 and TRBJ2-2, reads EADIYQTPRYLVIGTGKKITLECSQTMGHDKMYWYQQDPGMELHLIHYSYGVNSTEKGDLSSESTVSRIRTEHFPLTLESARPSHTSQYLCASSATGSGELFFGEGSRLTVL.

The rearrangement links TRBV5-1 to TRBJ2-1; D gene unclear. CDR1 and CDR2 from the germline V gene are SGHRS and YFSETQ. The V end lost 4 bases, the J end lost 10 bases, and 9 bases lay between the germline ends. The CDR3 is made up of 11 amino acids. The CDR3 coding sequence is TGCGCCAGCAGCGGCGGTCCGGAGCAGTTCTTC. This codes for CASSGGPEQFF. Looking up the rest from reference TRBV5-1 and TRBJ2-1 gives the full variable domain: KAGVTQTPRYLIKTRGQQVTLSCSPISGHRSVSWYQQTPGQGLQFLFEYFSETQRNKGNFPGRFSGRQFSNSRSEMNVSTLELGDSALYLCASSGGPEQFFGPGTRLTVL.

The chain joins TRBV6-2 or TRBV6-3 to TRBJ1-1; no clear D gene. Germline-derived CDR1 and CDR2 are MNHEY and SVGEGT. This CDR3 has 14 amino acids. Trimming took off 7 bases at V and 11 bases at J, with 23 bases between the two ends. The CDR3 spells CASIPSTSYYGAFF. Here the CDR3 DNA reads TGTGCCAGCATCCCTTCGACATCCTATTATGGGGCTTTCTTT.

This clone was seen once. This chain uses TRBV7-8 with TRBJ2-1, with TRBD1 matching 8 bases. V shed 6 bases, J shed 1 base, and the junction held 5 bases outside the gene matches. This CDR3 has 15 amino acids. Germline V gives CDR1 SGHVS, CDR2 FQNEAQ. CDR3 nucleotides: TGTGCCAGCAGGCTACAGGGGGTTTCCTACAATGAGCAGTTCTTC. It codes for CASRLQGVSYNEQFF. Complete variable domain (other parts from reference TRBV7-8 and TRBJ2-1): GAGVSQSPRYKVAKRGQDVALRCDPISGHVSLFWYQQALGQGPEFLTYFQNEAQLDKSGLPSDRFFAERPEGSVSTLKIQRTQQEDSAVYLCASRLQGVSYNEQFFGPGTRLTVL.

The V gene is TRBV6-5, the J gene TRBJ1-3; 7 bases fit TRBD1. The germline CDR1 and CDR2 sequences are MNHEY and SVGAGI. The CDR3 loop spans 15 amino acids. The V and J ends lost 5 bases and 2 bases, in that order; junction bases with no gene match: 6. The CDR3 loop is CASSRQGGTGNTIYF. The CDR3 DNA sequence: TGTGCCAGCAGTAGACAGGGTGGAACTGGAAACACCATATATTTT.

The J gene is TRBJ2-1, the V gene TRBV5-5; 11 nucleotides line up with TRBD2. Trimming at V came to 4 bases and at J to 9 bases, leaving 9 bases not matched to a gene. Germline V gene lookup returns CDR1 SGHKS and CDR2 YYEKEE (reference sequence). CDR3 length equals 15 residues. CDR3 sequence: CASSVIAGGPGEQFF. The CDR3 DNA sequence: TGTGCCAGCAGCGTCATAGCGGGGGGGCCTGGTGAGCAGTTCTTC.

The chain recombines TRBV2 with TRBJ2-5; 12 positions match TRBD2. The trim removed 2 bases at V and 5 bases at J, leaving 3 bases unmatched. The CDR3 consists of 15 residues. The germline V gene has CDR1 SNHLY and CDR2 FYNNEI. CDR3 in amino acids: CASSELAGGDETQYF. The CDR3 DNA sequence: TGTGCCAGCAGTGAACTAGCGGGGGGGGATGAGACCCAGTACTTC.

The rearrangement links TRBV6-5 to TRBJ1-5, with D possibly matching TRBD1 (6 bases). V lost 6 bases to trimming and J lost 4 bases, with 10 bases between them. The germline CDR1 and CDR2 sequences are MNHEY and SVGAGI. This CDR3 region has 13 residues. Here the CDR3 reads CASRTTGNQPQHF. In DNA form, the CDR3 reads TGTGCCAGCAGAACTACAGGGAATCAGCCCCAGCATTTT.

V usage is TRBV28 and J usage is TRBJ2-3; 7 positions match TRBD1. The junction had 7 bases not matched to a gene; V was cut back by 3 bases and J by 4 bases. From germline, CDR1 is MDHEN and CDR2 SYDVKM. The CDR3 is 15 amino acids. CDR3 region: CASSFLRGQSDTQYF. CDR3 sequence (DNA): TGTGCCAGCAGTTTCTTAAGGGGGCAGTCAGATACGCAGTATTTT.

About this clone itself: This specimen includes other DNA sequences encoding the same CDR3. The V and J genes are TRBV12-5 and TRBJ2-3; D uncertain. Trimming cost V 3 bases and J 2 bases, with 9 bases left between them. The germline V gene has CDR1 LGHNT and CDR2 FRNRAP. This CDR3 comprises 14 residues. The CDR3 bases are TGTGCTAGTGGTTTAAGCTTAGCCACAGATACGCAGTATTTT. Amino acids: CASGLSLATDTQYF.

The V gene is TRBV18, the J gene TRBJ1-1, with D unresolved. Looked up from germline, CDR1 is KGHSH and CDR2 is LQKENI. The CDR3 has 14 residues. V lost 0 bases to trimming and J lost 5 bases, with 10 bases between them. DNA of the CDR3: TGTGCCAGCTCACCACCAAACATGGGGACTGAAGCTTTCTTT. Translation gives CASSPPNMGTEAFF.